The following is a TCR beta chain sequence with its context. Its antigen is still unknown. Cultured CD4+ T-cell DNA underwent Oncomine TCR Beta short-read sequencing. Researchers extracted genomic DNA from CD4+ T cells that had been cultured. Each CDR3 protein gets one entry after TCRdb re-called the PCR reads with MiXCR. The data contain around 14,000 distinct CDR3 sequences, 55% of them seen just once; the ten biggest clones take up 8.4%. Treatment of the sample: roughly 10-day PBMC culture with coronavirus spike peptide pools or control peptides (ViraFEST assay). Every well contained two million PBMCs, which were grown with approximately 9.5 IU/ml IL-2 and 10 ug/ml peptide pools. The data were taken from a study of vaccination and CD4 T cells after COVID-19. Study context: Some control cultures received a CEFX pool, which served as the positive control. Others received an HIV-1 Nef pool or no peptide.

General study results and limits: Recorded median SARS-CoV-2-reactive clonotype numbers increased from about 20 to 38 without reaching significance.

V was shortened by 4 bases and J by 2 bases, with 3 bases between the two germline ends. The V gene's germline CDR1 is MNHNS and CDR2 SASEGT. CDR3 length: 11 amino acids. This TCR was recovered from a human donor who had recovered from COVID-19. The sample was CD4+ T cells from blood, cultured in vitro, taken before SARS-CoV-2 vaccination. V and J are TRBV6-1 and TRBJ2-7; no clear D gene. DNA for the CDR3: TGTGCCAGCAGTGGACCCTACGAGCAGTACTTC. It is translated as CASSGPYEQYF.